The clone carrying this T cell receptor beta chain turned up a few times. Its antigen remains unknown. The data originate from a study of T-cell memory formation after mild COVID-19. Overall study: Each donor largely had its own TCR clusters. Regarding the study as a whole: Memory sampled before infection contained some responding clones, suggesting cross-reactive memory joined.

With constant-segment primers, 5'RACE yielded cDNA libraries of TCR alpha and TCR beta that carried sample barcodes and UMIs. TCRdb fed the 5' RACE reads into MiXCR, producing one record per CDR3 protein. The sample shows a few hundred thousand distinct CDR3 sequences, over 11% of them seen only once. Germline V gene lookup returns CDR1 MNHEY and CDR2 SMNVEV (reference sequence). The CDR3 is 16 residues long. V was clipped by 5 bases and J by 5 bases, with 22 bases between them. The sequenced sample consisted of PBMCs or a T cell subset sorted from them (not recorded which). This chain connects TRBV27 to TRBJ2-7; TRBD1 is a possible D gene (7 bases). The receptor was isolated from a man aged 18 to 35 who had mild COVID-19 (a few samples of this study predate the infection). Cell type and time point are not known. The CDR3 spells CASSAAGGQFFHEQYF. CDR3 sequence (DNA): TGTGCCAGCAGTGCCGCCGGGGGACAGTTTTTCCACGAGCAGTACTTC.